The present TCR beta chain was sequenced within a study of CD8 T cells in ankylosing spondylitis. MiXCR, applied by TCRdb to the 5' RACE reads, yields one record per CDR3 protein. The profile shows about 270,000 distinct CDR3 sequences, roughly a third of them singletons. Germline V gene lookup returns CDR1 MNHNS and CDR2 SASEGT. With 7 bases removed from V and 6 bases from J, the gap between germline ends came to 13 bases. The CDR3 is made up of 13 amino acids. This clonotype was seen more than once but under ten times. Its antigen is still unknown. Regarding the study as a whole: Blood from ankylosing spondylitis patients appeared to carry a characteristic roughly 8-variant TCR beta motif.

V gene TRBV6-1 combines with J gene TRBJ2-4, with D perhaps matching TRBD2 (7 bases). Sequencing was carried out using blood, either unsorted or a sorted T cell fraction (not recorded which). The TCR was taken from a male donor with ankylosing spondylitis or in good health (not recorded which). CDR3 in DNA: TGTGCCAGCAACCGGAGGGGGGGAAACATTCAGTACTTC. Encoded protein: CASNRRGGNIQYF.